This paragraph covers one T cell receptor beta chain sequence. Its antigen is unidentified. A roughly 200 ng quantity of DNA, 29,000 or so T cell genomes, went into the sorted-subset replicate PCRs. Here immunoSEQ multiplex PCR was the method, and the copy in TCRdb shows in-frame clones only, minus some. This table holds over a million clones, approximately 97% found once. These data come from a study of shared clonotypes between healthy human individuals. Study outcomes and limitations: Clonotype sharing across several donors was observed for roughly 5% of naive CD4 clonotypes.

The CDR3 totals 12 residues. V lost 6 bases to trimming and J lost 8 bases; unmatched junction nucleotides: 6. Germline V gene data show CDR1 as SNHLY and CDR2 as FYNNEI. Sequences were obtained from naive CD4+ T cells sorted from blood. The subset here: CD45RA+ positively selected. The clonotype originates from a man aged 30 to 45 in good health. The rearrangement uses TRBV2 and TRBJ2-7, with 8 positions matching TRBD1. The CDR3 coding sequence is TGTGCCAGCAGGGCAGGACAGGGAAAGCAGTACTTC. This codes for CASRAGQGKQYF.